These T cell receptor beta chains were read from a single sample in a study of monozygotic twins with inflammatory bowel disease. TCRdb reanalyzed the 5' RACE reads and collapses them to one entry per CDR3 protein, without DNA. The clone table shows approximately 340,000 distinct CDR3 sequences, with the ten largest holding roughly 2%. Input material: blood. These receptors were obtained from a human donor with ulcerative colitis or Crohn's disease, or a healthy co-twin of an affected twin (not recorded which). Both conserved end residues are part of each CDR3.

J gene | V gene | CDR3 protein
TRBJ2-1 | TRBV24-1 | CATSKLGGGYNEQFF
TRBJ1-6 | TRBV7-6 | CASSPIIRDRGPADSPLHF
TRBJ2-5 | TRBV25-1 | CASSDRGPGRQYF
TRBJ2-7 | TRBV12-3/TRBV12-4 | CASSFTLPDWSDEQYF
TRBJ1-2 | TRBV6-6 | CATFENYGYTF
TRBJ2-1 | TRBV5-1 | CASSLGGLNEQFF
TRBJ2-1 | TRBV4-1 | CASSQLPDPWGNEQFF
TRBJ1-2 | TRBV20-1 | CSATGNYGYTF
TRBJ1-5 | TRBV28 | CASSRKARDTYSNQPQHF
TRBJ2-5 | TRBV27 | CASSLSQVAANQETQYF
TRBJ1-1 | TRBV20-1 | CSARTGLANTEAFF
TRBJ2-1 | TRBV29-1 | CSVEQGNEQFF
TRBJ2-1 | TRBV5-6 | CASRDTTSGRKSSYNEQFF
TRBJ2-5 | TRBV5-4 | CASSRDGGRETQYF
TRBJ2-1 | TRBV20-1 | CSARGRTSYNEQFF
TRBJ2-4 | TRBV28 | CASSSTDFVKNIQYF
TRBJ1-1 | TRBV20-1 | CSASRGYLNTEAFF
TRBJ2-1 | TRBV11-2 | CASSLGRVSQGEQFF
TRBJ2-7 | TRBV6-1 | CASSESTASSYEQYF
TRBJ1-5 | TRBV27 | CATRQGSIPWSNQPQHF
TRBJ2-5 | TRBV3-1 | CASSPFKVQGETQYF
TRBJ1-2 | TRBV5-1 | CASSQYGTGGDGYTF
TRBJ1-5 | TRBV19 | CASSPRNRRNQPQHF
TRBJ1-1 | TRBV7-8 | CASSLTQGQAFF
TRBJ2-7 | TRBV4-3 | CASSHARTGSSYEQYF
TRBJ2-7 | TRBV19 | CASSSRTGSYEQYF
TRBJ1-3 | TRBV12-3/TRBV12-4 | CASSSPYWGGFSGNTIYF
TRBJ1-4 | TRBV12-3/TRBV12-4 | CASSPGTGGGEKLFF
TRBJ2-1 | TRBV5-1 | CASSSGGAGNEQFF
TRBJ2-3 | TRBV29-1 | CSVAGGQTDTQYF
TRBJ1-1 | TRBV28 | CASSLPGGGGTEAFF
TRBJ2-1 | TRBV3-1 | CASSQNRGSYNEQFF
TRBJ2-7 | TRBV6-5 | CASSRDALEQYF
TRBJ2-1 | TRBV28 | CASSHKTSFNEQFF
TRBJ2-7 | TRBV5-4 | CASSFPGLAGAYEQYF
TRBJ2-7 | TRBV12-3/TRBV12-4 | CASRPRDLYEQYF
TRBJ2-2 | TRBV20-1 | CSASGTLTGELFF
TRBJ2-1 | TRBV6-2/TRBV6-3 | CASRTDRGSYNEQFF
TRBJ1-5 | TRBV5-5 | CASSLRPNQPQHF
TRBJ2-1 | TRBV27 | CASSSAQLNEQFF
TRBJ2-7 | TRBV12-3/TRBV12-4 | CASSTQGALDEQYF
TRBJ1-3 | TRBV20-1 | CSAIPLTGSGGNTIYF
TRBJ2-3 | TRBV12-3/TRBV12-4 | CASSPRTSGDTQYF
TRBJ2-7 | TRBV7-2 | CASSLATGPYEQYF
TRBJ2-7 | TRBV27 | CASSLSNPGQGYYEQYF
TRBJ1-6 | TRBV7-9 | CASSFRQGVSPLHF
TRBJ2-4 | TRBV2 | CASSEVGGAKNIQYF